These T cell receptor beta chains were read from a single sample in a study of blood T cell repertoires in COVID-19. Sequencing used immunoSEQ multiplex PCR; TCRdb keeps in-frame clones, though not all of them. The table lists approximately 220,000 clones, over 80% of them singletons. The material sequenced was peripheral blood. The receptors were sampled from a middle-aged man with acute or convalescent COVID-19. CDR3s include the opening cysteine and the closing phenylalanine or tryptophan. The order of the fields is J gene, V gene, CDR3 length, D gene, clone size, CDR3 DNA, CDR3 protein. A D gene is named only where the DNA matches it firmly. Clone sizes are given selectively: once, few, many, or a class where the clone is expanded.

J gene: TRBJ1-6
V gene: TRBV2
CDR3 length: 15
D gene: .
clone size: .
CDR3 DNA: TGTGCCAGCAGTGAAGGTCTCGGAGGGAATTCACCCCTCCACTTT
CDR3 protein: CASSEGLGGNSPLHF

J gene: TRBJ2-1
V gene: TRBV12-3/TRBV12-4
CDR3 length: 11
D gene: TRBD2
clone size: .
CDR3 DNA: TGTGCCAGCAGTACGGGACTAGTGGAGTTCTTC
CDR3 protein: CASSTGLVEFF

J gene: TRBJ2-1
V gene: TRBV5-4
CDR3 length: 15
D gene: .
clone size: .
CDR3 DNA: TGTGCCAGCAGCATTAGCCCCTCAAGTCCCAAGGAGCAGTTCTTC
CDR3 protein: CASSISPSSPKEQFF

J gene: TRBJ2-1
V gene: TRBV5-1
CDR3 length: 15
D gene: TRBD1
clone size: .
CDR3 DNA: TGCGCCAGCAGCTACGGACAGGGGTCCTACAATGAGCAGTTCTTC
CDR3 protein: CASSYGQGSYNEQFF

J gene: TRBJ1-1
V gene: TRBV6-2/TRBV6-3
CDR3 length: 13
D gene: .
clone size: .
CDR3 DNA: TGTGCCAGCAGTTCCACAGGTTTCACTGAAGCTTTCTTT
CDR3 protein: CASSSTGFTEAFF

J gene: TRBJ2-7
V gene: TRBV3-1/TRBV3-2
CDR3 length: 16
D gene: TRBD2
clone size: .
CDR3 DNA: TGTGCCAGCAGCCGGACGCTAGCGGGAGGGGGCCACGAGCAGTACTTC
CDR3 protein: CASSRTLAGGGHEQYF

J gene: TRBJ1-1
V gene: TRBV12-3/TRBV12-4
CDR3 length: 13
D gene: TRBD1
clone size: .
CDR3 DNA: TGTGCCAGCAGACGGGGACAGGGGGCTGAAGCTTTCTTT
CDR3 protein: CASRRGQGAEAFF

J gene: TRBJ2-1
V gene: TRBV7-9
CDR3 length: 14
D gene: .
clone size: .
CDR3 DNA: TGTGCCAGCAGCTCAATTCCCCCCTACAATGAGCAGTTCTTC
CDR3 protein: CASSSIPPYNEQFF

J gene: TRBJ2-4
V gene: TRBV6-5
CDR3 length: 13
D gene: .
clone size: .
CDR3 DNA: TGTGCCAGCAGAGAGCATACCAAAAACATTCAGTACTTC
CDR3 protein: CASREHTKNIQYF

J gene: TRBJ2-5
V gene: TRBV7-7
CDR3 length: 14
D gene: TRBD2
clone size: .
CDR3 DNA: TGTGCCAGCAGCTTAGCCGGGAGGGGAGAGACCCAGTACTTC
CDR3 protein: CASSLAGRGETQYF

J gene: TRBJ2-4
V gene: TRBV5-4
CDR3 length: 18
D gene: .
clone size: .
CDR3 DNA: TGTGCCAGCAGCCAAAGTATACTGGGGGGTAGGGCCAAAAACATTCAGTACTTC
CDR3 protein: CASSQSILGGRAKNIQYF

J gene: TRBJ2-7
V gene: TRBV7-6
CDR3 length: 14
D gene: TRBD1
clone size: few
CDR3 DNA: TGTGCCAGCAGACTGGGGACAGGCACTTACGAGCAGTACTTC
CDR3 protein: CASRLGTGTYEQYF

J gene: TRBJ2-7
V gene: TRBV2
CDR3 length: 13
D gene: TRBD1
clone size: .
CDR3 DNA: TGTGCCAGCAGAGACAGGGAGCCCTACGAGCAGTACTTC
CDR3 protein: CASRDREPYEQYF

J gene: TRBJ2-1
V gene: TRBV3-1/TRBV3-2
CDR3 length: 17
D gene: TRBD2
clone size: .
CDR3 DNA: TGTGCCAGCAGCCCTTTTGGCCTAGCGGGGGTAACCAATGAGCAGTTCTTC
CDR3 protein: CASSPFGLAGVTNEQFF

J gene: TRBJ1-2
V gene: TRBV6-5
CDR3 length: 16
D gene: TRBD1
clone size: .
CDR3 DNA: TGTGCCAGCAGTTACTCTCTGGGACAGGGGGACTATGGCTACACCTTC
CDR3 protein: CASSYSLGQGDYGYTF

J gene: TRBJ1-3
V gene: TRBV6-2/TRBV6-3
CDR3 length: 14
D gene: .
clone size: .
CDR3 DNA: TGTGCCAGCAGTTACAAGGGAGGAGGAAACACCATATATTTT
CDR3 protein: CASSYKGGGNTIYF

J gene: TRBJ1-3
V gene: TRBV6-5
CDR3 length: 14
D gene: .
clone size: .
CDR3 DNA: TGTGCCAGCAGTTACGGCCGATCTGGAAACACCATATATTTT
CDR3 protein: CASSYGRSGNTIYF

J gene: TRBJ2-1
V gene: TRBV7-9
CDR3 length: 15
D gene: TRBD2
clone size: .
CDR3 DNA: TGTGCCAGCACCCCCACTAGCGGGAGGGCAAATGAGCAGTTCTTC
CDR3 protein: CASTPTSGRANEQFF

J gene: TRBJ2-5
V gene: TRBV28
CDR3 length: 14
D gene: .
clone size: .
CDR3 DNA: TGTGCCACCAAAAACCAGGGGGGCGCGGAGACCCAGTACTTC
CDR3 protein: CATKNQGGAETQYF

J gene: TRBJ2-1
V gene: TRBV7-8
CDR3 length: 13
D gene: .
clone size: .
CDR3 DNA: TGTGCCAGCAGCTTAGGTGGAGCCAATGAGCAGTTCTTC
CDR3 protein: CASSLGGANEQFF

J gene: TRBJ2-7
V gene: TRBV1
CDR3 length: 15
D gene: .
clone size: once
CDR3 DNA: TGCACCAGCAGCCAAGATTCGGACAGGGGCTACGAGCAGTACTTC
CDR3 protein: CTSSQDSDRGYEQYF

J gene: TRBJ1-1
V gene: TRBV5-1
CDR3 length: 18
D gene: TRBD1
clone size: .
CDR3 DNA: TGCGCCAGCAGCCACCGGCGGGGACAGGGGTCGTCAAGGACTGAAGCTTTCTTT
CDR3 protein: CASSHRRGQGSSRTEAFF

J gene: TRBJ2-1
V gene: TRBV5-4
CDR3 length: 18
D gene: .
clone size: .
CDR3 DNA: TGTGCCAGCAGCCCCAAGGCCCTGGGCTCCTCGTACAACAATGAGCAGTTCTTC
CDR3 protein: CASSPKALGSSYNNEQFF

J gene: TRBJ2-5
V gene: TRBV19
CDR3 length: 14
D gene: TRBD1
clone size: .
CDR3 DNA: TGTGCCAGTAGCGGGACAGGGGGTACGGAGACCCAGTACTTC
CDR3 protein: CASSGTGGTETQYF

J gene: TRBJ2-4
V gene: TRBV6-2/TRBV6-3
CDR3 length: 14
D gene: TRBD2
clone size: .
CDR3 DNA: TGTGCCAGCAGTTATATGAGCGGGAGGGACATTCAGTACTTC
CDR3 protein: CASSYMSGRDIQYF

J gene: TRBJ1-4
V gene: TRBV18
CDR3 length: 12
D gene: TRBD1
clone size: .
CDR3 DNA: TGTGCCAGCTCCGACAGGGGGGACGAACTGTTTTTT
CDR3 protein: CASSDRGDELFF

J gene: TRBJ2-4
V gene: TRBV5-4
CDR3 length: 16
D gene: .
clone size: .
CDR3 DNA: TGTGCCAGCAGCTTAGACGGGAGTGCCACCAAAAACATTCAGTACTTC
CDR3 protein: CASSLDGSATKNIQYF

J gene: TRBJ2-5
V gene: TRBV27
CDR3 length: 15
D gene: .
clone size: .
CDR3 DNA: TGTGCCAGCAGTTTATCGGTACAGCTCCAAGAGACCCAGTACTTC
CDR3 protein: CASSLSVQLQETQYF